The 26 T cell receptor beta chains below all came from one sample that was sequenced in a study of spatial heterogeneity in lung cancer. TCRdb itself ran the 5' RACE reads through MiXCR, one entry per CDR3 protein. The sample includes over 75,000 distinct CDR3 sequences, roughly a fifth of them seen just once. Documented time point: sample taken at primary tumor resection. Without sorting, whole RNA was sequenced from tumor, nontumor lung or frozen PBMC. Sequenced here: PBMCs, sampled at surgery. The origin of the receptors is a male donor with early-stage non-small cell lung cancer.

This clonotype was seen at least ten times. The CDR3 nucleotides read TGTGCCACCAGTGATCCGGCTAGCGGGCCTTGGGATACGCAGTATTTT. It specifies CATSDPASGPWDTQYF. The chain recombines TRBV24-1 with TRBJ2-3; TRBD2 matches 8 bases. Germline CDR1 reads KGHDR; CDR2 reads SFDVKD. The V gene end was trimmed by 3 bases and the J gene end by 6 bases; junction bases not matched to a gene: 10. The CDR3 spans 16 residues.

This clonotype was counted only a few times. The CDR3 bases are TGTGCCAGCATCCCGGGGACCCCGATATATGGCTACACCTTC. This encodes CASIPGTPIYGYTF. This chain uses TRBV6-1 with TRBJ1-2, with D perhaps matching TRBD1 (5 bases). Germline assignment: CDR1 MNHNS and CDR2 SASEGT. With 7 bases removed from V and 5 bases from J, the gap between germline ends came to 17 bases. The CDR3 length is 14 residues.

This clonotype was observed a handful of times. The V call is TRBV27, the J call TRBJ2-2; no clear D gene. The CDR3 contains 12 residues. The germline gives CDR1 MNHEY, CDR2 SMNVEV (reference sequence). The V end lost 7 bases, the J end lost 1 base, and 4 bases lay between the germline ends. In DNA, the CDR3 is TGTGCCAGCAAGGGGAACACCGGGGAGCTGTTTTTT. Amino acids: CASKGNTGELFF.

Remarks on this clonotype: Compared with germline, one end of the junction differs, possibly owing to a read error. The CDR3 reads CASSPRTGLSGANVPTF. In DNA, the CDR3 is TGTGCCAGCAGTCCTCGGACAGGTCTCTCTGGGGCCAACGTCCCGACTTTC. The genes are TRBV27 and TRBJ2-6; 7 bases align to TRBD1. CDR3 length equals 17 residues. Germline assignment: CDR1 MNHEY and CDR2 SMNVEV (reference sequence).

The chain couples TRBV7-3 to TRBJ2-1; TRBD1 or TRBD2 may be the D gene (5 bases each). The CDR3 runs 14 residues. Deletions cut 5 bases from V and 1 base from J, with 9 bases between. Looked up from germline, CDR1 is SGHTA and CDR2 is FQGTGA. CDR3: CASSAWGSYNEQFF. CDR3 nucleotides: TGTGCCAGCAGCGCATGGGGGTCCTACAATGAGCAGTTCTTC.

The chain employs TRBV27 and TRBJ2-1; D gene unclear. CDR1 and CDR2 (germline): MNHEY, SMNVEV (reference sequence). The CDR3 covers 16 residues. The V gene lost 5 bases and the J gene lost 4 bases, with 18 bases spanning the gap. The CDR3 spells CASSRSSPVSYNEQFF. DNA of the CDR3: TGTGCCAGCAGTCGCTCCAGCCCAGTCTCTTACAATGAGCAGTTCTTC.

The rearrangement uses TRBV4-3 and TRBJ1-1; D remains ambiguous. Germline-derived CDR1 and CDR2 are LGHNA and YSLEER. V shed 1 base and J shed 11 bases, with 8 bases lying between them. The CDR3 extends over 11 amino acids. CDR3 in DNA: TGCGCCAGCAGCCAAGGAGATGTGGCTTTCTTT. It codes for CASSQGDVAFF.

The chain uses TRBV5-1 and TRBJ2-1; 10 bases map to TRBD2. This CDR3 spans 18 amino acids. Trimming removed 4 bases from V and 0 bases from J; junction bases left unmatched: 10. Germline assignment: CDR1 SGHRS and CDR2 YFSETQ. This CDR3 reads CASSMGTSALISYNEQFF. CDR3 in DNA: TGCGCCAGCAGCATGGGGACTAGCGCCTTAATCTCCTACAATGAGCAGTTCTTC.

The gene calls are TRBV20-1 and TRBJ2-3; TRBD1 matches 7 bases. The CDR3 consists of 14 residues. CDR1 DFQATT and CDR2 SNEGSKA come from the germline V gene (reference sequence). V was clipped by 6 bases and J by 2 bases; unmatched bases: 8. The CDR3 here is CSAKTGLVTDTQYF. CDR3 coding DNA: TGCAGTGCCAAGACAGGGTTGGTCACAGATACGCAGTATTTT.

The chain has TRBV7-9 and TRBJ2-3, with no clear D. The V gene's germline CDR1 is SEHNR and CDR2 FQNEAQ (reference sequence). Trimming took off 5 bases at V and 6 bases at J, with 9 bases between the two ends. The CDR3 extends over 12 amino acids. The CDR3 DNA reads as TGTGCCAGCAGCGCAACACTTGATACGCAGTATTTT. It encodes CASSATLDTQYF.

DNA for the CDR3: TGTGCCAGCGGCTCTTCCTACGAGCAGTACTTC. Residues: CASGSSYEQYF. The chain couples TRBV6-2 or TRBV6-3 to TRBJ2-7; D remains unclear. Germline lookup yields CDR1 MNHEY and CDR2 SVGEGT. CDR3 length equals 11 residues. The ends were cut back, 8 bases at V and 1 base at J, with 6 bases in the middle.

A few counts support this clonotype. The chain couples TRBV6-2 or TRBV6-3 to TRBJ2-5; D may correspond to TRBD1 or TRBD2 (5 bases each). CDR3 size: 13 residues. Per the germline V gene, CDR1 is MNHEY and CDR2 is SVGEGT. Deletions cut 7 bases from V and 0 bases from J, with 9 bases between. CDR3 nucleotide sequence: TGTGCCAGCACCAGGGACGACCAAGAGACCCAGTACTTC. Its translation: CASTRDDQETQYF.

J is TRBJ1-5 and V is TRBV7-8; D uncertain. V dropped 5 bases and J dropped 0 bases, with 8 bases sitting between them. Looked up from germline, CDR1 is SGHVS and CDR2 is FQNEAQ. This CDR3 is 14 amino acids long. CDR3 amino acids: CASSMTPSNQPQHF. CDR3 nucleotides: TGTGCCAGCAGCATGACCCCTAGCAATCAGCCCCAGCATTTT. Full variable domain (remainder filled in from reference TRBV7-8 and TRBJ1-5): GAGVSQSPRYKVAKRGQDVALRCDPISGHVSLFWYQQALGQGPEFLTYFQNEAQLDKSGLPSDRFFAERPEGSVSTLKIQRTQQEDSAVYLCASSMTPSNQPQHFGDGTRLSIL.

This clonotype was observed a handful of times. This chain links TRBV7-8 with TRBJ2-7; TRBD1 might be the D (6 bases). The CDR3 sequence is 13 residues long. CDR1 is SGHVS and CDR2 is FQNEAQ in the germline V gene. Between the trimmed V and J ends, which lost 3 bases and 4 bases, there was a span of 10 bases. CDR3 DNA: TGTGCCAGCAGCTTCAGGGACAAGTACGAGCAGTACTTC. Amino acid sequence: CASSFRDKYEQYF.

This chain connects TRBV9 to TRBJ2-1, with TRBD2 matching 12 bases. Germline V CDR1 and CDR2: SGDLS, YYNGEE. V lost 4 bases to trimming and J lost 12 bases; unmatched junction nucleotides: 11. The CDR3 runs to 15 residues. CDR3 DNA: TGTGCCAGCAGCCCCCCTAGCGGGGGGGCCTCGAGGCAGTTCTTC. Translating gives CASSPPSGGASRQFF. The complete variable domain, with remaining parts taken from reference TRBV9 and TRBJ2-1, reads DSGVTQTPKHLITATGQRVTLRCSPRSGDLSVYWYQQSLDQGLQFLIQYYNGEERAKGNILERFSAQQFPDLHSELNLSSLELGDSALYFCASSPPSGGASRQFFGPGTRLTVL.

The rearrangement links TRBV4-2 to TRBJ2-1; 7 bases are a match to TRBD1. From germline, CDR1 is LGHNA and CDR2 YNFKEQ. The CDR3 spans 15 residues. V was pared by 1 base and J by 6 bases, with 6 bases of the junction left unmatched. The CDR3 coding sequence is TGTGCCAGCAGCCAAGCACGGGACAGTACCAATGAGCAGTTCTTC. Translated: CASSQARDSTNEQFF.

This clonotype was detected only a few times. V is TRBV9 and J is TRBJ2-5; 9 bases align to TRBD1. Germline V gene lookup returns CDR1 SGDLS and CDR2 YYNGEE. The CDR3 has 16 amino acids. V lost 4 bases to trimming and J lost 5 bases; unmatched junction nucleotides: 12. The CDR3 loop reads CASSPQTGGLMETQYF. DNA of the CDR3: TGTGCCAGCAGCCCCCAGACAGGGGGGCTAATGGAGACCCAGTACTTC.

This clonotype was observed a handful of times. The rearrangement joins TRBV30 to TRBJ1-3; D might be TRBD1 (6 bases). CDR3 length equals 14 residues. Germline loops: CDR1 GTSNPN, CDR2 SVGIG (reference sequence). V was trimmed by 5 bases and J by 0 bases, leaving 11 bases between them. Here the CDR3 reads CAWGQFRSGNTIYF. The CDR3 DNA reads as TGTGCCTGGGGACAGTTCCGCTCTGGAAACACCATATATTTT.

There are a few counts of this clonotype. The J gene is TRBJ1-5, the V gene TRBV28, with D tentatively TRBD1 (6 bases). Germline values: CDR1 MDHEN, CDR2 SYDVKM. The V end lost 10 bases, the J end lost 3 bases, and 16 bases lay between the germline ends. This CDR3 has 14 residues. CDR3 region: CATQGTGSNQPQHF. The CDR3 nucleotides read TGTGCCACCCAGGGCACAGGGTCCAATCAGCCCCAGCATTTT.

J is TRBJ2-3 and V is TRBV27; TRBD2 aligns across 9 bases. The CDR3 length is 13 residues. Germline V gene data show CDR1 as MNHEY and CDR2 as SMNVEV (reference sequence). The junction had 1 base not matched to a gene; V was cut back by 3 bases and J by 6 bases. In DNA form, the CDR3 reads TGTGCCAGCAGTTTCGGACTAGCGGATACGCAGTATTTT. Amino acids: CASSFGLADTQYF.

The chain has TRBV7-9 and TRBJ2-3; D is ambiguous. The CDR3 is made up of 14 amino acids. Germline assignment: CDR1 SEHNR and CDR2 FQNEAQ (reference sequence). This CDR3 is CAMAGNLSTDTQYF. The CDR3 region has the DNA TGTGCTATGGCAGGCAACCTTAGCACAGATACGCAGTATTTT.

Notes on this clonotype: A read error may produce the germline difference seen at one junction end. The chain employs TRBV28 and TRBJ2-1, with 12 bases lining up with TRBD2. The CDR3 is 12 amino acids. Germline V CDR1 and CDR2: MDHEN, SYDVKM. CDR3 protein: CASSRLAGERVF. CDR3 in DNA: TGTGCCAGCAGTAGACTAGCGGGAGAGAGGGTCTTC. The full variable domain, its missing parts supplied by reference TRBV28 and TRBJ2-1, is DVKVTQSSRYLVKRTGEKVFLECVQDMDHENMFWYRQDPGLGLRLIYFSYDVKMKEKGDIPEGYSVSREKKERFSLILESASTNQTSMYLCASSRLAGERVFGPGTRLTVL.

At least ten counts were recorded for this clonotype. This chain links TRBV10-3 with TRBJ2-2, with a weak D call TRBD1 (6 bases). The CDR3 is 15 amino acids. CDR1 ENHRY and CDR2 SYGVKD come from the germline V gene. The germline V and J ends were trimmed by 4 bases and 3 bases, with 12 bases remaining between them. In DNA form, the CDR3 reads TGTGCCATCAGTGCAACAGGGAAGGACACCGGGGAGCTGTTTTTT. Its translation: CAISATGKDTGELFF.

V gene TRBV30 combines with J gene TRBJ2-1; 11 nucleotides match TRBD2. In germline, CDR1 is GTSNPN, CDR2 SVGIG (reference sequence). The ends lost 4 bases at V and 7 bases at J; junction bases unmatched: 9. The CDR3 is 15 residues long. CDR3 in DNA: TGTGCCTGGAAGCAAATGTCTAGCGGGAGGAATGAGCAGTTCTTC. It is translated as CAWKQMSSGRNEQFF.

The sample holds a few counts of this clonotype. The chain carries TRBV5-1 and TRBJ2-5; D is unclear. The CDR3 extends over 13 amino acids. Germline CDR1 SGHRS, CDR2 YFSETQ. The V gene lost 2 bases and the J gene lost 3 bases, with 8 bases spanning the gap. The CDR3 coding sequence is TGCGCCAGCAGCTTTGGCGCAGAAGAGACCCAGTACTTC. Translating gives CASSFGAEETQYF.

The chain combines TRBV27 with TRBJ1-4, with D hard to call. Germline V gives CDR1 MNHEY, CDR2 SMNVEV (reference sequence). The CDR3 spans 15 residues. Trimming removed 5 bases from V and 8 bases from J, with 18 bases in between. The CDR3 region is CASSPDTISPEKLFF. The DNA for the CDR3 is TGTGCCAGCAGTCCCGACACGATTAGCCCCGAAAAACTGTTTTTT.